Listed below are T cell receptor beta chains from one sample, sequenced in a study of blood T cell repertoires in COVID-19. Using immunoSEQ multiplex PCR, the repertoire was profiled, and TCRdb retains in-frame clones only, with some absent. The table has 200,000 or so clones, 70% to 90% seen once; the top ten hold roughly 8.4%. Sequencing was performed on PBMCs or T cells enriched from blood (not recorded which). The origin of the receptors is a woman aged 18-35 years who had recovered from COVID-19. CDR3s include the opening cysteine and the closing phenylalanine or tryptophan.

v_gene	CDR3aa
TRBV6-5	CASSSSRGGAYEQYF
TRBV5-3	CARPLRGCNYGYTF
TRBV28	CASSFAGSGKTEAFF
TRBV10-3	CATRQGPNSPLHF
TRBV29-1	CSVEDGVRGGELFF
TRBV5-1	CASSFGQLSGDTQYF
TRBV3-1/TRBV3-2	CASSLGQGALTGNTIYF
TRBV6-5	CASRQGAGSPLHF
TRBV5-5	CASSEGQGAYYGYTF
TRBV20-1	CSASRQETQYF
TRBV3-1/TRBV3-2	CASSQTNDQGVDGYTF
TRBV5-4	CASSFRTWGGGHEKLFF
TRBV2	CASSEGSGYSNQPQHF
TRBV5-4	CASSGRTSGGSYEQYF
TRBV5-1	CASSLVDSLNTEAFF
TRBV12-3/TRBV12-4	CASSLTPSYEQYF
TRBV9	CASSGQGAWTEAFF
TRBV6-4	CASSVRENNEQFF
TRBV5-1	CASSPGGQGYMNTEAFF
TRBV28	CASSLEQGWTEAFF
TRBV25-1	CASSEFGVGEQYF
TRBV6-5	CASSYSGLAELEQYF